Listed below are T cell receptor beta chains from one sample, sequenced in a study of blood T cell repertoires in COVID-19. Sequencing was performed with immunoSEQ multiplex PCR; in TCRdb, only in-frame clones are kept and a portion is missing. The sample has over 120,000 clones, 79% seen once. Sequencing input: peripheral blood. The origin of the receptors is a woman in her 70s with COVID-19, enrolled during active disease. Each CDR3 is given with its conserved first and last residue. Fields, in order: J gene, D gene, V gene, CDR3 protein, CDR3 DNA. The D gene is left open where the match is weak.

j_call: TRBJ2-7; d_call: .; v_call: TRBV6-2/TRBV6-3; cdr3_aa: CASSSWGDSKTYEQYF; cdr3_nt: TGTGCCAGCAGTTCTTGGGGGGACAGCAAGACCTACGAGCAGTACTTC
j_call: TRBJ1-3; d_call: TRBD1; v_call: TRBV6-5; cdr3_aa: CASPGTGGSRNTIYF; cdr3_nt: TGTGCCAGCCCTGGGACAGGGGGAAGTAGAAACACCATATATTTT
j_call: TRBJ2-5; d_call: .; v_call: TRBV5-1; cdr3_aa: CASSPNGDSETQYF; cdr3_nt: TGCGCCAGCAGCCCTAACGGGGATTCCGAGACCCAGTACTTC
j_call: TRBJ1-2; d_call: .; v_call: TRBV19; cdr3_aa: CATHPSPGLKNYGYTF; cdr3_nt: TGTGCCACCCACCCCTCTCCGGGACTCAAGAACTATGGCTACACCTTC
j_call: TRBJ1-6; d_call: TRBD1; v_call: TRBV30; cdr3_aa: CAHRQGGYHSPLHF; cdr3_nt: TGTGCCCATCGGCAGGGGGGTTACCATTCACCCCTCCACTTT
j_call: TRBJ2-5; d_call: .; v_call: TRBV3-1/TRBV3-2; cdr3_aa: CASSQGLRGETQYF; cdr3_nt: TGTGCCAGCAGCCAAGGACTCAGGGGAGAGACCCAGTACTTC
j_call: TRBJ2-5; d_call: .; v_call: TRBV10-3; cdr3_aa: CAISGAGGGETQYF; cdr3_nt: TGTGCCATCAGTGGGGCAGGGGGAGGAGAGACCCAGTACTTC
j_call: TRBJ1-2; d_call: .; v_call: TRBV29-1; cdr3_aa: CSVEWEGRIYGYTF; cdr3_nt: TGCAGCGTTGAATGGGAGGGACGGATCTATGGCTACACCTTC
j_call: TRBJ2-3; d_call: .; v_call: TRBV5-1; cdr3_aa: CASSLELFTDTQYF; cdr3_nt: TGCGCCAGCAGCTTGGAACTCTTCACAGATACGCAGTATTTT
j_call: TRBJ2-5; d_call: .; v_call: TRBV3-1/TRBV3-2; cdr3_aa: CASSQDPRVSQETQYF; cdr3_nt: TGTGCCAGCAGCCAAGATCCCCGGGTTAGCCAAGAGACCCAGTACTTC
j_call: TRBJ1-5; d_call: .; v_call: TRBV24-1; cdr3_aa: CATSRSYSNQPQHF; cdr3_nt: TGTGCCACCAGTCGTAGTTATAGCAATCAGCCCCAGCATTTT